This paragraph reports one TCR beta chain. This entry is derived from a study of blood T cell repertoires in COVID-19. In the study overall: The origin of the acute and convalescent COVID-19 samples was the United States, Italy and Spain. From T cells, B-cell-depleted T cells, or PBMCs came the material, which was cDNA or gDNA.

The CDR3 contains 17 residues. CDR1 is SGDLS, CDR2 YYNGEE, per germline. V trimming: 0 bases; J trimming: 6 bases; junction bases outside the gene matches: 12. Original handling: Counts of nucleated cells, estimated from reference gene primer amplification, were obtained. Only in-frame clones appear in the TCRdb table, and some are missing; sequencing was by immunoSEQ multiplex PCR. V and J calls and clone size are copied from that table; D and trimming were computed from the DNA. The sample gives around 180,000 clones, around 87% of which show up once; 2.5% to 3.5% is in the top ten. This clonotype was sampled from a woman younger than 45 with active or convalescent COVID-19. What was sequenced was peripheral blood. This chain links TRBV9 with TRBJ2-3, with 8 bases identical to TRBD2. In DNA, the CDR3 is TGTGCCAGCAGCGTAGAGAGGCGGGGGGCCAAGTGGGATACGCAGTATTTT. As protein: CASSVERRGAKWDTQYF. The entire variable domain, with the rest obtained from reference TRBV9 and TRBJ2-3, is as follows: DSGVTQTPKHLITATGQRVTLRCSPRSGDLSVYWYQQSLDQGLQFLIQYYNGEERAKGNILERFSAQQFPDLHSELNLSSLELGDSALYFCASSVERRGAKWDTQYFGPGTRLTVL.